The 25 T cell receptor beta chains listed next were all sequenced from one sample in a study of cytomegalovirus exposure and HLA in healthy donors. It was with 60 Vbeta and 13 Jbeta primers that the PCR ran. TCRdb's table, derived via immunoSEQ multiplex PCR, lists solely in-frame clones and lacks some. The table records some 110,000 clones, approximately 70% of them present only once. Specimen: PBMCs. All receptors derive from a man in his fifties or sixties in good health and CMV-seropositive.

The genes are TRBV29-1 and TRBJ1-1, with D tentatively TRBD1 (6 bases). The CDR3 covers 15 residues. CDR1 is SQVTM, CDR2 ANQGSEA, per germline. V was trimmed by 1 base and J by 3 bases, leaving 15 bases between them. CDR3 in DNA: TGCAGCGTTGAAGGGGGGCAGGGGACATACACTGAAGCTTTCTTT. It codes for CSVEGGQGTYTEAFF.

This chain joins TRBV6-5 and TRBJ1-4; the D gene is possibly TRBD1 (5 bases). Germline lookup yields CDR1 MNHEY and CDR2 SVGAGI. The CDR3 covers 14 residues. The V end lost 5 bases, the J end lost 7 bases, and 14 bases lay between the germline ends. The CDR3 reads CASSVQGGIEKLFF. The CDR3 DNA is TGTGCCAGCAGTGTCCAGGGAGGGATTGAAAAACTGTTTTTT.

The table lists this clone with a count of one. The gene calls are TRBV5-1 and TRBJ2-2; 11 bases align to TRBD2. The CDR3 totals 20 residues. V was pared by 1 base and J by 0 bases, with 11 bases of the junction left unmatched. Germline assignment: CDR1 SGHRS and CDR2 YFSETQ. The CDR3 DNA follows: TGCGCCAGCAGCTTGAAAGCCCTAGCGGGGGGTTCGACGAACACCGGGGAGCTGTTTTTT. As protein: CASSLKALAGGSTNTGELFF.

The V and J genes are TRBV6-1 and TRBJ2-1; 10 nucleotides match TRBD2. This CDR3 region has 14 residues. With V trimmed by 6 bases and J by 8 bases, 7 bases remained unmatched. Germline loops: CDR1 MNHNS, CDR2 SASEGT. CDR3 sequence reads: CASRERGGQYEQFF. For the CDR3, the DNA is TGTGCCAGCAGGGAGCGGGGGGGCCAGTATGAGCAGTTCTTC.

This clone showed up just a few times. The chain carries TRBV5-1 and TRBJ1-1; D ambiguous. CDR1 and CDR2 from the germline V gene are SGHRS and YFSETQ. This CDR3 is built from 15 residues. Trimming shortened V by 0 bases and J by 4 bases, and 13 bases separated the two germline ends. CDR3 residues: CASSLDVHSGTEAFF. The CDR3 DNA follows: TGCGCCAGCAGCTTGGACGTGCATAGCGGCACTGAAGCTTTCTTT.

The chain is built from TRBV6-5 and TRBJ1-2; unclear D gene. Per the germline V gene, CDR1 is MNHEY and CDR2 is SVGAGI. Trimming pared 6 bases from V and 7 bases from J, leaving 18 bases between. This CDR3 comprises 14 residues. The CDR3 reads CASSSGLGLGGYTF. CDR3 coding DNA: TGTGCCAGCAGCTCTGGCCTAGGTTTGGGTGGCTACACCTTC.

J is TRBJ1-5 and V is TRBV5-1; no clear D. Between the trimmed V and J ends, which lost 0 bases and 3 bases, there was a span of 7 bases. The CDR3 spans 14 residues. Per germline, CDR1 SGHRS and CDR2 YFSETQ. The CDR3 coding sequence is TGCGCCAGCAGCTTGGAACGGTTCAATCAGCCCCAGCATTTT. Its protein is CASSLERFNQPQHF.

The CDR3 loop reads CASSSGTDTFGVTEAFF. CDR3 DNA: TGCGCCAGCAGCTCTGGGACAGATACCTTCGGCGTCACTGAAGCTTTCTTT. The chain employs TRBV5-1 and TRBJ1-1, with 7 bases that match TRBD1. V gave up 3 bases and J gave up 4 bases; unmatched junction bases: 15. This CDR3 has 17 residues. Germline V gives CDR1 SGHRS, CDR2 YFSETQ.

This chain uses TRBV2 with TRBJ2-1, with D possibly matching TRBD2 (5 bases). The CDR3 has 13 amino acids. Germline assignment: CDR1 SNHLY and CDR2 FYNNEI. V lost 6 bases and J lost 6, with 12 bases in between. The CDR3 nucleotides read TGTGCCAGCAGCCTAGGGAGTTTCAATGAGCAGTTCTTC. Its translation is CASSLGSFNEQFF.

The CDR3 sequence: CASWDRANVLTF. CDR3 in DNA: TGTGCCAGCTGGGACAGGGCCAACGTCCTGACTTTC. The V and J genes are TRBV28 and TRBJ2-6; weak D call: TRBD1 (6 bases). Germline loops: CDR1 MDHEN, CDR2 SYDVKM. The V end lost 8 bases, the J end lost 5 bases, and 7 bases lay between the germline ends. This CDR3 has 12 amino acids. The variable domain in full, with the rest retrieved from reference TRBV28 and TRBJ2-6, is DVKVTQSSRYLVKRTGEKVFLECVQDMDHENMFWYRQDPGLGLRLIYFSYDVKMKEKGDIPEGYSVSREKKERFSLILESASTNQTSMYLCASWDRANVLTFGAGSRLTVL.

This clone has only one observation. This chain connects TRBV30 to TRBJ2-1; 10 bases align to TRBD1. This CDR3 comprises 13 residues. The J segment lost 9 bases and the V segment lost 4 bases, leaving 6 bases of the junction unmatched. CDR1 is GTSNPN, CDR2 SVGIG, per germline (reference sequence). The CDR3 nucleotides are TGTGCCTGGACTGGGACAGGGGTTGGTGAGCAGTTCTTC. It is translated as CAWTGTGVGEQFF.

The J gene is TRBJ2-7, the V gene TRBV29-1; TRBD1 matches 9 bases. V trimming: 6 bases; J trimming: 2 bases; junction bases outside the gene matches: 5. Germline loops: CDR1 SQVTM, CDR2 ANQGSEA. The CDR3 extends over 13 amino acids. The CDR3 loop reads CSVATGGAYEQYF. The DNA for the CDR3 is TGCAGCGTAGCGACAGGGGGGGCCTACGAGCAGTACTTC.

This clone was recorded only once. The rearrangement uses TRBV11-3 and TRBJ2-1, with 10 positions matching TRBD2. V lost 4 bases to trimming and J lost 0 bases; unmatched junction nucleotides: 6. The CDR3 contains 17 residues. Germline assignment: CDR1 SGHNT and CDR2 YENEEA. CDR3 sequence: CASSSLAGVRSYNEQFF. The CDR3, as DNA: TGTGCCAGCAGCTCGCTAGCGGGGGTCCGCTCCTACAATGAGCAGTTCTTC.

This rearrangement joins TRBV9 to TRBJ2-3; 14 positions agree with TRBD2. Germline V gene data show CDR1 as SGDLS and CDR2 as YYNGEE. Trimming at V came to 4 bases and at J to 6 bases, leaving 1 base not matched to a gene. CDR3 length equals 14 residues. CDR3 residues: CASSRTSGRDTQYF. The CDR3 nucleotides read TGTGCCAGCAGCAGGACTAGCGGGAGGGATACGCAGTATTTT.

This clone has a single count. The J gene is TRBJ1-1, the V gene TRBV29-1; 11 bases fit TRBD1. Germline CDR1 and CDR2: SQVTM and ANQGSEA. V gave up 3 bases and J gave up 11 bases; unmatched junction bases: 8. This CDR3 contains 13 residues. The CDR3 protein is CSVDGQGAVRAFF. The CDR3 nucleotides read TGCAGCGTTGACGGACAGGGGGCCGTTCGGGCTTTCTTT.

CDR3 in DNA: TGTGCCAGCAGCCCCCCTGGGGGCAGTCCTTACACTGAAGCTTTCTTT. The encoded protein is CASSPPGGSPYTEAFF. The gene calls are TRBV13 and TRBJ1-1; TRBD1 is a possible D gene (6 bases). Germline-derived CDR1 and CDR2 are PRHDT and FYEKMQ (reference sequence). Trimming took 5 bases from V and 3 from J, leaving 19 bases between them. This CDR3 region has 16 residues.

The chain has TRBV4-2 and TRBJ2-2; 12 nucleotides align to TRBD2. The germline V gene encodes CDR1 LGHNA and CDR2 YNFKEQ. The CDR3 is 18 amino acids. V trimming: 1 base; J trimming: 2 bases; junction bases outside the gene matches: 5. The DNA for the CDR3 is TGTGCCAGCAGCCAAGGCCTAGCGGGGGGGGATAACACCGGGGAGCTGTTTTTT. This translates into CASSQGLAGGDNTGELFF.

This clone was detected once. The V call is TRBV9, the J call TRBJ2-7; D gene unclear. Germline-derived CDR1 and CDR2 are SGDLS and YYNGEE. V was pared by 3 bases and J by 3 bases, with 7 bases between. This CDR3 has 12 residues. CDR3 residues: CASSDNNYEQYF. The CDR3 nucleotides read TGTGCCAGCAGCGACAATAACTACGAGCAGTACTTC.

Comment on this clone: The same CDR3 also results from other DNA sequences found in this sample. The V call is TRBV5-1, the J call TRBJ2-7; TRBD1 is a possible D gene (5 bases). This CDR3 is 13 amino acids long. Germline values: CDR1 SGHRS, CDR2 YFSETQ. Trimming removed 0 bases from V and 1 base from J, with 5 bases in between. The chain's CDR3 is CASSLGQSYEQYF. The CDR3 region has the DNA TGCGCCAGCAGCTTGGGACAGTCCTACGAGCAGTACTTC.

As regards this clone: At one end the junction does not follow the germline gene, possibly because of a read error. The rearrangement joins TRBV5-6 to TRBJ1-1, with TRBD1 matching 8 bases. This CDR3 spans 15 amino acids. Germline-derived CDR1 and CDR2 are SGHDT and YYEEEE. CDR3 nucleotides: TGTGCCGGCAGCTTTAGACAGGGGAAGACCACTGAAGCTTTCTTT. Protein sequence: CAGSFRQGKTTEAFF.

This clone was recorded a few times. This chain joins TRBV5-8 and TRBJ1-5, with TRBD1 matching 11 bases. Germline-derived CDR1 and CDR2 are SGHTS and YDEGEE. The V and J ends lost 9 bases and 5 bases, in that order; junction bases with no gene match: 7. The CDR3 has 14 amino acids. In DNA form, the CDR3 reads TGTGCCAACGGACAGGGGGCGTCCTATCAGCCCCAGCATTTT. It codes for CANGQGASYQPQHF.

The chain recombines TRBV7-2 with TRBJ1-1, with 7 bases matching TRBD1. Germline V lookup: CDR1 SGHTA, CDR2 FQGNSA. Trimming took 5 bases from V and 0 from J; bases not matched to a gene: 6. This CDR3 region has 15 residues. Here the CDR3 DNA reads TGTGCCAGCAGCAAAACCGGGACAGTGAACACTGAAGCTTTCTTT. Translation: CASSKTGTVNTEAFF.

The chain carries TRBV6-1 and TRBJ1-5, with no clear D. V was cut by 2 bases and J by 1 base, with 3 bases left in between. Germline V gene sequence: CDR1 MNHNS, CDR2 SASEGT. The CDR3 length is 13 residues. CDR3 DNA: TGTGCCAGCAGTGAACAGAGCAATCAGCCCCAGCATTTT. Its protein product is CASSEQSNQPQHF.

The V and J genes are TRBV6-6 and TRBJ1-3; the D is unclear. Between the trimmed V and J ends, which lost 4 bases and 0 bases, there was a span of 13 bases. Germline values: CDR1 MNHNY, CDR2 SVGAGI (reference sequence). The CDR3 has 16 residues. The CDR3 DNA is TGTGCCAGCAGTTTACCCATACAGATCTCTGGAAACACCATATATTTT. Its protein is CASSLPIQISGNTIYF.

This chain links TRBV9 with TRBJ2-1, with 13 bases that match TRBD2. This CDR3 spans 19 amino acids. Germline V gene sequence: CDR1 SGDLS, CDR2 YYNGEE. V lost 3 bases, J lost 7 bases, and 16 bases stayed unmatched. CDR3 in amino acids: CASSAVDITSGGARNEQFF. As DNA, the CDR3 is TGTGCCAGCAGCGCCGTAGACATAACTAGCGGGGGGGCAAGGAATGAGCAGTTCTTC.